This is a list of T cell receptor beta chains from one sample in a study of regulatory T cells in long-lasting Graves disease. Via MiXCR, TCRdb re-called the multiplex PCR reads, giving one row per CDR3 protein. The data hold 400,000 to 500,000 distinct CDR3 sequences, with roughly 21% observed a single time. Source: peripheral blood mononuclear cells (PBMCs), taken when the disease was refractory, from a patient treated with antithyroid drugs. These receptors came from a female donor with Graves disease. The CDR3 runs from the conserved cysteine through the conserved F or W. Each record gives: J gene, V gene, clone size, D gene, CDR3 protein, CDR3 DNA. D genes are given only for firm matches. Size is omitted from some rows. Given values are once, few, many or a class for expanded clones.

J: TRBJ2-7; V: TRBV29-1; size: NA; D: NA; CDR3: CSVEAGSHEQYF; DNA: TGCAGCGTTGAGGCGGGCTCCCACGAGCAGTACTTC
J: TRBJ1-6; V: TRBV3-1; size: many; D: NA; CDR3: CASSQEENSLHF; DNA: TGTGCCAGCAGCCAAGAGGAGAATTCCCTCCACTTT
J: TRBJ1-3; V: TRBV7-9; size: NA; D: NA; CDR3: CASSGRFSGNTIYF; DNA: TGTGCCAGCAGTGGGAGGTTCTCTGGAAACACCATATATTTT
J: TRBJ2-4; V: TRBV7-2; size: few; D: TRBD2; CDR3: CASSSRKITGTSGAKNIQYF; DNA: TGTGCCAGCAGCTCCAGAAAGATAACCGGGACTAGCGGTGCCAAAAACATTCAGTACTTC
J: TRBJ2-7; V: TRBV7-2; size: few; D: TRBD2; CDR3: CASSYRTSGRGEQYF; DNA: TGTGCCAGCAGCTACCGAACTAGCGGGAGAGGCGAGCAGTACTTC
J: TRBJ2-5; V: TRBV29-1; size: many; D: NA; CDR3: CSAGLLQETQYF; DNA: TGCAGCGCCGGCCTCCTGCAGGAGACCCAGTACTTC
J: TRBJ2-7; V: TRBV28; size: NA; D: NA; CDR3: CASSLAGTADYEQYF; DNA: TGTGCCAGCAGTTTGGCGGGGACAGCCGACTACGAGCAGTACTTC
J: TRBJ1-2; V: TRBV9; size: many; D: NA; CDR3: CASSVDHRFFTF; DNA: TGTGCCAGCAGCGTAGATCACAGGTTTTTCACCTTC
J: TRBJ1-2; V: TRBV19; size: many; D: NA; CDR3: CASALGDGYTF; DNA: TGTGCCAGTGCCCTCGGGGATGGCTACACCTTC
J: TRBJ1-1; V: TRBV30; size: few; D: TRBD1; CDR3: CACSAGQTMNTEAFF; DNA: TGTGCCTGTTCGGCGGGACAGACCATGAACACTGAAGCTTTCTTT
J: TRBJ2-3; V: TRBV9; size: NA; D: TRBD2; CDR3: CASSVGLAGVTDTQYF; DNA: TGTGCCAGCAGCGTGGGACTAGCGGGAGTGACAGATACGCAGTATTTT
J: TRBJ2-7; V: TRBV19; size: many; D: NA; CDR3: CASSGSGYEQYF; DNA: TGTGCCAGTAGCGGGAGTGGCTACGAGCAGTACTTC
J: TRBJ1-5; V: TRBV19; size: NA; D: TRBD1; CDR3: CASSLDNRGQPQHF; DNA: TGTGCCAGTAGCCTGGACAACAGGGGTCAGCCCCAGCATTTT
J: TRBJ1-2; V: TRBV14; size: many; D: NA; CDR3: CASSQDWKGTGGYTF; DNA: TGTGCCAGCAGCCAAGATTGGAAGGGAACGGGAGGCTACACCTTC
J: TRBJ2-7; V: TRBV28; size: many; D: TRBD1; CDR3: CASSFVTGGSYEQYF; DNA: TGTGCCAGCAGTTTTGTGACAGGGGGCTCCTACGAGCAGTACTTC
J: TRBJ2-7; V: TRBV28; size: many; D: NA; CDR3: CASGRSLTYEQYF; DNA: TGTGCCAGCGGTCGCTCATTGACCTACGAGCAGTACTTC
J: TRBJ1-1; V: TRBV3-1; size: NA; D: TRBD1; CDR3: CASSHQGGASTEAFF; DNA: TGTGCCAGCAGCCATCAGGGGGGAGCGAGCACTGAAGCTTTCTTT
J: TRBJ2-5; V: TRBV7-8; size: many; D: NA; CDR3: CASSPDVGLGETQYF; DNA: TGTGCCAGCAGTCCGGATGTGGGTTTGGGAGAGACCCAGTACTTC
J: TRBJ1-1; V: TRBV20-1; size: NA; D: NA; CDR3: CSARMGLDTEAFF; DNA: TGCAGTGCTAGAATGGGGCTCGACACTGAAGCTTTCTTT
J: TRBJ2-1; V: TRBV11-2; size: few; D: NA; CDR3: CASSPRDGDNEQFF; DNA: TGTGCCAGCAGCCCGCGGGACGGAGACAATGAGCAGTTCTTC
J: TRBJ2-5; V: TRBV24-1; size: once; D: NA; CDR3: CATSSAQEVQETQYF; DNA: TGTGCCACCAGCTCAGCGCAAGAAGTTCAAGAGACCCAGTACTTC
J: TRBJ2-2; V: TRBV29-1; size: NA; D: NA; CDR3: CSVERPPNTGELFF; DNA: TGCAGCGTTGAGAGACCTCCGAACACCGGGGAGCTGTTTTTT
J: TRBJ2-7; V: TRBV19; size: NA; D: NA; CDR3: CASKDWENSYEQYF; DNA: TGTGCCAGTAAGGATTGGGAAAACTCCTACGAGCAGTACTTC
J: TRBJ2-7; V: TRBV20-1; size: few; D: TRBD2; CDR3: CSARDSGGPGYEQYF; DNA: TGCAGTGCTAGAGATAGCGGGGGGCCGGGGTACGAGCAGTACTTC
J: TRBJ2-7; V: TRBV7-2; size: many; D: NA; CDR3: CASSLGGMSSYEQYF; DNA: TGTGCCAGCAGCTTAGGCGGGATGAGCTCCTACGAGCAGTACTTC
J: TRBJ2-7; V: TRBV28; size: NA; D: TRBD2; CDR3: CASSFGFRFWNWAGGPHEQYF; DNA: TGTGCCAGCAGTTTTGGATTCCGGTTTTGGAATTGGGCGGGAGGGCCCCACGAGCAGTACTTC
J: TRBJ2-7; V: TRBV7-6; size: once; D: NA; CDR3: CASSLADVSYEQYF; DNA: TGTGCCAGCAGCTTGGCAGACGTATCCTACGAGCAGTACTTC
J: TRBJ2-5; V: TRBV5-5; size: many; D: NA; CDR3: CASSFGSPATVLGETQYF; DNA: TGTGCCAGCAGCTTCGGCTCGCCCGCGACGGTGTTGGGAGAGACCCAGTACTTC
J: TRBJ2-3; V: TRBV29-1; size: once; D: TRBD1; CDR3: CSVGGQGSPTDTQYF; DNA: TGCAGCGTTGGGGGACAGGGGTCACCCACAGATACGCAGTATTTT
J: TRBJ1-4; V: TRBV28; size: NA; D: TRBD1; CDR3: CASSLGGTGREKLFF; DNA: TGTGCCAGCAGTTTGGGGGGGACAGGGCGTGAAAAACTGTTTTTT
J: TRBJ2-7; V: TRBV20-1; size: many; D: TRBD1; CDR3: CSAPGTGRSYEQYF; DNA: TGCAGTGCTCCAGGGACAGGGAGATCCTACGAGCAGTACTTC
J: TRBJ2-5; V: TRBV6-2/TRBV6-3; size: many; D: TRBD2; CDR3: CASRPTSGRAMTQYF; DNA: TGTGCCAGCAGGCCTACTAGCGGGAGGGCCATGACCCAGTACTTC
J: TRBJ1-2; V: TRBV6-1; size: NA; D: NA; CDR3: CASTAAAANYGHTF; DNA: TGTGCCAGCACAGCGGCGGCAGCTAACTATGGCCACACCTTC